A single sample is the source of the 24 T cell receptor beta chains below, sequenced in a study of T cells after yellow fever vaccination (dated by TCRdb to the late 2010s). Read against the paper, the sample's treatment or condition label means: live attenuated yellow fever vaccine strain. Library construction relied on 5' RACE. The instrument was an Illumina HiSeq 2500. TCRdb cleaned the public reads at Q25 with fastp, built clones with MiXCR and kept in-frame beta chains. Every CDR3 protein is listed once, alongside the most common genes and DNA of its rows. Counted in this sample were roughly 520,000 distinct CDR3 sequences; around a fifth of them appeared once. About 15% of the sample is taken by the ten largest. Specimen: PBMCs, collected about 21 days after the first yellow fever vaccination. The receptors here all came from a man between 18 and 35 years old who received the YFV17D yellow fever vaccine.

This chain uses TRBV20-1 with TRBJ2-3; TRBD2 agrees at 10 bases. The CDR3 extends over 12 amino acids. The germline CDR1 and CDR2 sequences are DFQATT and SNEGSKA (reference sequence). CDR3 coding DNA: TGCAGGACTAGCGGGTCCTCAGATACGCAGTATTTT. It codes for CRTSGSSDTQYF.

The table lists this clonotype with a few counts. The genes are TRBV6-1 and TRBJ1-2; D not resolved. The CDR3 covers 14 residues. Deletions cut 6 bases from V and 3 bases from J, with 14 bases between. CDR1 MNHNS and CDR2 SASEGT come from the germline V gene. The CDR3 is CASSPPEGYYGYTF. In nucleotides, the CDR3 is TGTGCCAGCAGCCCACCTGAGGGCTACTATGGCTACACCTTC.

The V and J genes are TRBV2 and TRBJ1-2; 10 bases agree with TRBD1. With 2 bases clipped from V and 5 bases from J, the junction kept 5 bases outside the gene matches. The CDR3 is 15 residues long. Germline-derived CDR1 and CDR2 are SNHLY and FYNNEI. The CDR3 spells CASSERDRGRYGYTF. DNA for the CDR3: TGTGCCAGCAGTGAAAGGGACAGGGGTCGGTATGGCTACACCTTC.

Only a few counts were recorded for this clonotype. This chain uses TRBV5-6 with TRBJ2-7, with TRBD1 matching 9 bases. V lost 4 bases and J lost 5; bases outside the gene matches: 7. The CDR3 covers 14 residues. Germline-derived CDR1 and CDR2 are SGHDT and YYEEEE. This CDR3 is CASSRDRVIHEQYF. CDR3 sequence (DNA): TGTGCCAGCAGCCGGGACAGGGTAATCCACGAGCAGTACTTC.

This clonotype was observed a few times. The rearrangement links TRBV12-3 or TRBV12-4 to TRBJ2-7, with 11 positions matching TRBD1. This CDR3 has 13 residues. Trimming at V came to 6 bases and at J to 6 bases, leaving 4 bases not matched to a gene. CDR3 residues: CASRPDRGLEQYF. Written as DNA, the CDR3 is TGTGCCAGCAGACCGGACAGGGGGCTCGAGCAGTACTTC.

A few counts support this clonotype. This chain connects TRBV7-2 to TRBJ2-1; D unclear. This CDR3 region has 14 residues. V lost 8 bases, J lost 4 bases, and 15 bases lay in between. Germline V gene data show CDR1 as SGHTA and CDR2 as FQGNSA. CDR3 bases: TGTGCCAGCCGTCCTTTAAACGAGTACAATGAGCAGTTCTTC. Translation gives CASRPLNEYNEQFF.

This clonotype was picked up a small number of times. The chain uses TRBV29-1 and TRBJ1-2; 10 nucleotides line up with TRBD1. Germline V CDR1 and CDR2: SQVTM, ANQGSEA. V gave up 7 bases and J gave up 7 bases; unmatched junction bases: 9. The CDR3 runs 13 residues. CDR3 nucleotides: TGCAGCGGAGGACAGGGGGACATTGGTGGCTACACCTTC. Protein sequence: CSGGQGDIGGYTF.

This clonotype has a handful of counts. J is TRBJ1-4 and V is TRBV28; no clear D. Germline V gene sequence: CDR1 MDHEN, CDR2 SYDVKM. V lost 1 base, J lost 7 bases, and 4 bases lay in between. The CDR3 extends over 12 amino acids. CDR3 sequence: CASSLYREKLFF. DNA for the CDR3: TGTGCCAGCAGTTTATACCGTGAAAAACTGTTTTTT.

The rearrangement links TRBV29-1 to TRBJ2-1, with 10 bases fitting TRBD2. Unmatched junction bases numbered 12, after V lost 7 bases and J lost 0 bases. The V gene's germline CDR1 is SQVTM and CDR2 ANQGSEA. The CDR3 covers 17 residues. The CDR3 region is CSGNGLAALSSYNEQFF. CDR3 nucleotide sequence: TGCAGCGGGAACGGACTAGCGGCGCTGAGCTCCTACAATGAGCAGTTCTTC.

The J gene is TRBJ2-1, the V gene TRBV15, with D tentatively TRBD2 (6 bases). From germline, CDR1 is LNHNV and CDR2 YYDKDF (reference sequence). The CDR3 is 14 amino acids. V lost 8 bases and J lost 3, with 14 bases in between. CDR3 DNA: TGTGCCACCGCGGGACTCGGAGGCTACAATGAGCAGTTCTTC. Its translation is CATAGLGGYNEQFF.

This clonotype was detected a few times. This chain uses TRBV2 with TRBJ2-3; TRBD2 is a possible D gene (7 bases). Per the germline V gene, CDR1 is SNHLY and CDR2 is FYNNEI. The CDR3 runs 13 residues. Trimming pared 7 bases from V and 5 bases from J, leaving 13 bases between. The CDR3 loop is CASIRGGGDTQYF. CDR3 DNA: TGTGCCAGCATTAGGGGGGGCGGAGATACGCAGTATTTT. Combining the CDR3 with reference TRBV2 and TRBJ2-3 gives the whole variable domain EPEVTQTPSHQVTQMGQEVILRCVPISNHLYFYWYRQILGQKVEFLVSFYNNEISEKSEIFDDQFSVERPDGSNFTLKIRSTKLEDSAMYFCASIRGGGDTQYFGPGTRLTVL.

The chain has TRBV7-3 and TRBJ2-1; 9 positions match TRBD1. Germline loops: CDR1 SGHTA, CDR2 FQGTGA. The ends lost 2 bases at V and 10 bases at J; junction bases unmatched: 9. The CDR3 spans 15 residues. The CDR3 protein is CASSLVGGTGSEQFF. The CDR3 bases are TGTGCCAGCAGCTTAGTTGGCGGGACAGGGAGCGAGCAGTTCTTC.

This clonotype has only a few counts. This chain uses TRBV11-2 with TRBJ2-1; 9 positions match TRBD2. From germline, CDR1 is SGHAT and CDR2 FQNNGV. V gave up 4 bases and J gave up 9 bases; unmatched junction bases: 10. CDR3 length: 15 residues. CDR3 in amino acids: CASSSVAGGLGEQFF. CDR3 nucleotide sequence: TGTGCCAGCAGCTCGGTCGCGGGGGGGTTGGGTGAGCAGTTCTTC.

Of note for this clonotype: A read error may be the cause here, since a much bigger clone is one base away. The chain has TRBV9 and TRBJ1-6; 7 positions agree with TRBD1. With V trimmed by 2 bases and J by 6 bases, 2 bases remained unmatched. The length of the CDR3 is 14 residues. The germline V gene has CDR1 SGDLS and CDR2 YYNGEE. The CDR3, as DNA: TGTGCCAGCAGCGTGAGGGACAGTAATTCACCCCTCCACTTT. It codes for CASSVRDSNSPLHF. The whole variable domain, remainder taken from reference TRBV9 and TRBJ1-6, is DSGVTQTPKHLITATGQRVTLRCSPRSGDLSVYWYQQSLDQGLQFLIQYYNGEERAKGNILERFSAQQFPDLHSELNLSSLELGDSALYFCASSVRDSNSPLHFGNGTRLTVT.

The chain combines TRBV5-1 with TRBJ2-5, with TRBD1 matching over 8 bases. Looked up from germline, CDR1 is SGHRS and CDR2 is YFSETQ. Losses at the gene ends were 4 bases for V and 1 base for J; bases not matched to a gene: 6. CDR3 size: 15 residues. In DNA, the CDR3 is TGCGCCAGCAGCCCGGACAGGGTAGGCCAAGAGACCCAGTACTTC. It encodes CASSPDRVGQETQYF.

This clonotype was counted between two and nine times. The rearrangement links TRBV24-1 to TRBJ1-2; no clear D. Trimming removed 4 bases at V and 2 bases at J, with 7 bases between. The CDR3 sequence is 13 residues long. Per the germline V gene, CDR1 is KGHDR and CDR2 is SFDVKD. The CDR3 sequence is CATSEGLNYGYTF. DNA for the CDR3: TGTGCCACCAGTGAAGGGTTGAACTATGGCTACACCTTC.

This clonotype was counted only a few times. The V and J genes are TRBV6-5 and TRBJ1-2; possibly TRBD1 for D (5 bases). The germline V gene encodes CDR1 MNHEY and CDR2 SVGAGI. The CDR3 totals 15 residues. The germline V and J ends were trimmed by 1 base and 2 bases, with 11 bases remaining between them. This CDR3 reads CASSYWGRANYGYTF. In DNA, the CDR3 is TGTGCCAGCAGTTACTGGGGCAGGGCGAACTATGGCTACACCTTC.

This clonotype occurred a few times. The chain has TRBV7-2 and TRBJ2-3, with D tentatively TRBD1 or TRBD2 (5 bases each). Trimming took 5 bases from V and 1 from J, leaving 13 bases between them. This CDR3 comprises 15 residues. Germline loops: CDR1 SGHTA, CDR2 FQGNSA. CDR3 coding DNA: TGTGCCAGCAGCGTCGGGACGGCCGGCACAGATACGCAGTATTTT. Its protein is CASSVGTAGTDTQYF.

This clonotype showed up many times. The chain has TRBV29-1 and TRBJ2-2; unclear D gene. V lost 1 base and J 4 bases, leaving 4 bases between the germline ends. Per germline, CDR1 SQVTM and CDR2 ANQGSEA. The CDR3 loop spans 12 amino acids. In nucleotides, the CDR3 is TGCAGCGTTGAAGGGGGCACCGGGGAGCTGTTTTTT. Translating gives CSVEGGTGELFF.

This clonotype has a count of ten or more. The V and J genes are TRBV3-1 and TRBJ2-1; D is perhaps TRBD2 (6 bases). V lost 2 bases and J 0 bases, leaving 11 bases between the germline ends. The CDR3 extends over 16 amino acids. Germline CDR1 LGHDT, CDR2 YNNKEL (reference sequence). The CDR3 is CASSQLPGSSYNEQFF. The CDR3 DNA follows: TGTGCCAGCAGCCAACTCCCCGGGAGCTCCTACAATGAGCAGTTCTTC.

Only a few counts were recorded for this clonotype. The V gene is TRBV14, the J gene TRBJ2-7; D perhaps matches TRBD2 (6 bases). CDR3 length: 12 residues. The V gene's germline CDR1 is SGHDN and CDR2 FVKESK. CDR3 residues: CARGSYSYEQYV. DNA for the CDR3: TGTGCGCGGGGATCCTACTCCTACGAGCAGTACGTC.

This clonotype has a handful of counts. The chain recombines TRBV27 with TRBJ2-7; TRBD2 matches 8 bases. Germline V gene sequence: CDR1 MNHEY, CDR2 SMNVEV (reference sequence). This CDR3 spans 13 amino acids. V lost 5 bases and J lost 6; bases outside the gene matches: 6. CDR3 nucleotides: TGTGCCAGCAGTCCCCTCGGGAGGGGCGAGCAGTACTTC. This codes for CASSPLGRGEQYF.

This clonotype was picked up a small number of times. CDR3 sequence (DNA): TGCGCCAGCAGCTCGGGACAGGGGGCCTACAATGAGCAGTTCTTC. Its translation is CASSSGQGAYNEQFF. V usage is TRBV5-1 and J usage is TRBJ2-1, with TRBD1 matching 11 bases. The germline V gene encodes CDR1 SGHRS and CDR2 YFSETQ. V gave up 3 bases and J gave up 2 bases; unmatched junction bases: 1. The CDR3 contains 15 residues.

The V call is TRBV5-1, the J call TRBJ2-7; 7 bases align to TRBD1. Germline loops: CDR1 SGHRS, CDR2 YFSETQ. V was pared by 2 bases and J by 1 base, with 3 bases of the junction left unmatched. There are 14 residues in the CDR3. CDR3 in amino acids: CASSFGQASYEQYF. CDR3 nucleotide sequence: TGCGCCAGCAGCTTTGGACAGGCATCCTACGAGCAGTACTTC.